What follows is one T cell receptor beta chain and its context. The data are from a study of tumor and adjacent non-tumor tissue in lung cancer. A modified ARM-PCR protocol with three rounds of nested PCR amplified TCRbeta. MiXCR, run by TCRdb on the multiplex PCR reads, gives a single entry per CDR3 protein. The sample contains almost 75,000 distinct CDR3 sequences, roughly 70% of which appear only once. The template was RNA from unsorted bulk tissue. More than 3 cm separated this lung sample from the edge of the tumor. V lost 9 bases and J lost 1, with 18 bases in between. Germline values: CDR1 SGHAT, CDR2 FQDESV (reference sequence). The CDR3 contains 16 residues.

The chain uses TRBV11-1 and TRBJ2-2; perhaps TRBD2 as D (5 bases). The receptor comes from a woman aged 45-59 years with non-small cell lung cancer. Sequencing was performed on distant non-tumor lung tissue. In DNA, the CDR3 is TGTGCCAGTTGTCTACGGGGAAGACAGAACACCGGGGAGCTGTTTTTT. Protein: CASCLRGRQNTGELFF.